This TCR beta chain emerged from a study of T and B cells in COVID-19 patients. Study background: About 90% of the roughly 20 active-infection patients had comorbidities associated with unfavorable COVID-19 outcome.

TRB was amplified from about 250-500 ng of blood genomic DNA. Germline trimming cut 1 base from V and 1 base from J; bases unmatched to any gene: 8. The CDR3 totals 17 residues. The germline CDR1 and CDR2 sequences are SGHKS and YYEKEE (reference sequence). This clonotype was counted a few times. TRB rearrangements were amplified by multiplex PCR with BIOMED2 TRB-A/B primers. TCRdb re-called the multiplex PCR reads through MiXCR, storing one row per CDR3 protein. The sample shows around 30,000 distinct CDR3 sequences, about 31% of them seen only once. V usage is TRBV5-5 and J usage is TRBJ1-5; 7 bases fit TRBD1. The sequenced sample was blood. This TCR came from a human donor who had recovered from COVID-19. The CDR3 DNA reads TGTGCCAGCAGCTTGTTTCCAGGGGGGGAGAGCAATCAGCCCCAGCATTTT. Translated: CASSLFPGGESNQPQHF.